Listed below are T cell receptor beta chains from one sample, sequenced in a study of human T cells and chemical hapten exposure. TCRdb reanalysed the RACE reads using MiXCR and keeps one entry per CDR3 protein. The sample holds over 55,000 distinct CDR3 sequences; roughly 11% are singletons and the top ten take roughly 1.5%. Material: whole blood, obtained in connection with sensitization to the hapten diphenylcyclopropenone (DPC). All receptors derive from a woman in her forties or fifties with alopecia areata. Some clones in this sample may be carry-over from other donors' samples. Each CDR3 is given with its conserved first and last residue. The D gene is left open where the match is weak.

CDR3aa	d_gene	v_gene	j_gene
CASSSTSGDSDEQFF	TRBD2	TRBV7-6	TRBJ2-1
CASSLTSTSGGSYEQYF	TRBD2	TRBV7-6	TRBJ2-7
CASSYGQDYGYTF	TRBD1	TRBV7-2	TRBJ1-2
CASSPPRDRETQYF	.	TRBV5-1	TRBJ2-5
CASSISGRDGELFF	TRBD2	TRBV7-2	TRBJ2-2
CASTHRSTDTQYF	.	TRBV2	TRBJ2-3
CASSREKNEETQYF	.	TRBV18	TRBJ2-5
CASSPTPAGAGELFF	.	TRBV18	TRBJ2-2
CASSPTGWINQPQHF	.	TRBV6-2/TRBV6-3	TRBJ1-5
CSADREPNTEAFF	.	TRBV20-1	TRBJ1-1
CASSFTGDTQYF	.	TRBV7-2	TRBJ2-3
CASSRRDTDYEQYF	.	TRBV3-1	TRBJ2-7
CASSTSSYEQYF	.	TRBV7-2	TRBJ2-7
CASSGLAVRETQYF	TRBD2	TRBV27	TRBJ2-5
CASSPRSGVGDQPQHF	.	TRBV18	TRBJ1-5
CASSLEVQGATDTQYF	TRBD1	TRBV7-6	TRBJ2-3
CASSKTVNTEAFF	.	TRBV18	TRBJ1-1
CASSRLPSGGQADTQYF	TRBD1	TRBV4-1	TRBJ2-3
CSVSLPQETQYF	.	TRBV29-1	TRBJ2-5
CASSPTGTDYEQYF	.	TRBV7-2	TRBJ2-7
CASRDRTGLAKNIQYF	TRBD1	TRBV28	TRBJ2-4
CASSGWPSGPLAYNEQFF	TRBD2	TRBV4-1	TRBJ2-1
CASSLGQGINQPQHF	.	TRBV5-1	TRBJ1-5
CASSQQGSRAQYF	.	TRBV4-3	TRBJ2-5
CSVVQGASTNEKLFF	TRBD1	TRBV29-1	TRBJ1-4
CASSHISSGRNGYEQYF	TRBD2	TRBV5-1	TRBJ2-7
CASRLQGFNQPQHF	.	TRBV6-6	TRBJ1-5
CASRTQGRDYGYTF	TRBD1	TRBV6-2/TRBV6-3	TRBJ1-2
CASSLAYLTGELFF	.	TRBV7-2	TRBJ2-2
CASSLAPRTGAEQFF	TRBD1	TRBV5-1	TRBJ2-1
CASSPARGSGGYTF	.	TRBV7-9	TRBJ1-2
CASTPQGAPYEQYF	.	TRBV28	TRBJ2-7
CASSLGGTGRKSEAFF	TRBD1	TRBV7-9	TRBJ1-1
CAQTGSGPEAFF	.	TRBV30	TRBJ1-1
CASSLALVGSGEQYF	.	TRBV7-2	TRBJ2-7
CASSPTQNTEAFF	.	TRBV18	TRBJ1-1